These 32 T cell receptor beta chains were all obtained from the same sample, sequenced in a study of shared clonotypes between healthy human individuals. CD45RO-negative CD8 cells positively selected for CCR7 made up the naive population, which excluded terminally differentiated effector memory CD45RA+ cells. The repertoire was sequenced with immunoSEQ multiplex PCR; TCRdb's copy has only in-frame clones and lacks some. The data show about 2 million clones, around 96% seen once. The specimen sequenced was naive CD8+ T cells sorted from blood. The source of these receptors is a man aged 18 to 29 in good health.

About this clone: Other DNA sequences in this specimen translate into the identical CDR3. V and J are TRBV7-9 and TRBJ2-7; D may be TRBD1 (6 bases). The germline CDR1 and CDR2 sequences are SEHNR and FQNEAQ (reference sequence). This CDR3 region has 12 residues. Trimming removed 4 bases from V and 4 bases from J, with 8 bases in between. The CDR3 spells CASSSQGYEQYF. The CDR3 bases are TGTGCCAGCAGCTCACAGGGATACGAGCAGTACTTC.

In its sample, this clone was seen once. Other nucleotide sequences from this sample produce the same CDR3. CDR3: CASSWKPSYEQYF. DNA of the CDR3: TGTGCCAGCAGTTGGAAGCCCTCCTACGAGCAGTACTTC. The chain combines TRBV27 with TRBJ2-7; D is undetermined. The CDR3 has 13 residues. Germline V gives CDR1 MNHEY, CDR2 SMNVEV (reference sequence). The germline V and J ends were trimmed by 4 bases and 0 bases, with 7 bases remaining between them.

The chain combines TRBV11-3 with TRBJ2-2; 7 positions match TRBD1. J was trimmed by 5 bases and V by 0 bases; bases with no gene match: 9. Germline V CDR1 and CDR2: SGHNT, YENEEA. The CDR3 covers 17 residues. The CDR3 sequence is CASSLDVKGARTGELFF. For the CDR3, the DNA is TGTGCCAGCAGCTTAGATGTCAAGGGGGCAAGGACCGGGGAGCTGTTTTTT. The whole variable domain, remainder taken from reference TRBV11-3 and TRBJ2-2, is EAGVVQSPRYKIIEKKQPVAFWCNPISGHNTLYWYLQNLGQGPELLIRYENEEAVDDSQLPKDRFSAERLKGVDSTLKIQPAELGDSAVYLCASSLDVKGARTGELFFGEGSRLTVL.

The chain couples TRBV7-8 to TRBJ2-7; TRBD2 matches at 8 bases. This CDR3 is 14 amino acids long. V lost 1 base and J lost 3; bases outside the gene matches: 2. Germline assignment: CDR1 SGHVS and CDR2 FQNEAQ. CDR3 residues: CASSLGLAGYEQYF. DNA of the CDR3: TGTGCCAGCAGCTTAGGCCTAGCGGGCTACGAGCAGTACTTC.

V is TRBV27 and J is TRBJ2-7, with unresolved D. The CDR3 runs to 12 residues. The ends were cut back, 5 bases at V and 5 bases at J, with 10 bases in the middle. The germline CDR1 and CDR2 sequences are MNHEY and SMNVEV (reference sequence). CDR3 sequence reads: CASSLISDEQYF. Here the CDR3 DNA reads TGTGCCAGCAGTCTCATTAGTGACGAGCAGTACTTC.

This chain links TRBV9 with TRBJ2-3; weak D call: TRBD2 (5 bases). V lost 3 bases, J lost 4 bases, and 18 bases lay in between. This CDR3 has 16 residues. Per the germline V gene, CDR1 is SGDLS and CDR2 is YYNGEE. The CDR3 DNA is TGTGCCAGCAGCGCAGATGCAAGCGGTGGGGCAGATACGCAGTATTTT. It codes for CASSADASGGADTQYF.

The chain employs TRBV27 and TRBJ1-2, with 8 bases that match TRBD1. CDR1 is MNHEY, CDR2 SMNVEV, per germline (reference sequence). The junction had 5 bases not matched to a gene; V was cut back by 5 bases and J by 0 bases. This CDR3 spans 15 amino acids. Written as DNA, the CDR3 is TGTGCCAGCAGTGCTTGGACAGGGCCTAACTATGGCTACACCTTC. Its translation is CASSAWTGPNYGYTF.

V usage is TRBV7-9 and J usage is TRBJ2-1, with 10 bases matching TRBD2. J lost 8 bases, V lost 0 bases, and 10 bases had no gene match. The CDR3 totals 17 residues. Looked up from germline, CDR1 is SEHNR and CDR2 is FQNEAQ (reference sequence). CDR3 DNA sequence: TGTGCCAGCAGCTTAGCCCTACTAGCGGGACTTACCTATGAGCAGTTCTTC. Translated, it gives CASSLALLAGLTYEQFF.

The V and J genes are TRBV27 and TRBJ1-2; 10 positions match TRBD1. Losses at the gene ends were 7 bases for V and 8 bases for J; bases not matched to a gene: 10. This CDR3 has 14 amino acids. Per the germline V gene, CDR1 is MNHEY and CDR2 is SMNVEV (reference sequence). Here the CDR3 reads CASKNAGTGDGYTF. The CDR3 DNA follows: TGTGCCAGCAAGAACGCCGGGACAGGGGACGGCTACACCTTC.

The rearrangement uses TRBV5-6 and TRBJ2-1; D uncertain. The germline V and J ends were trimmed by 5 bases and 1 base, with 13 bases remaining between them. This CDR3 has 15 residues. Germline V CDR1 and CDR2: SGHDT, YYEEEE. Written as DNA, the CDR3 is TGTGCCAGCAGTGTAAGATGGGATTCCTACAATGAGCAGTTCTTC. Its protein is CASSVRWDSYNEQFF.

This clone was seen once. CDR3 sequence: CASSEDAGIYNEQFF. The CDR3 nucleotides are TGTGCCAGCAGCGAGGATGCGGGGATCTACAATGAGCAGTTCTTC. The chain couples TRBV7-9 to TRBJ2-1; D perhaps matches TRBD2 (6 bases). Trimming cost V 5 bases and J 3 bases, with 14 bases left between them. The CDR3 runs 15 residues. Germline values: CDR1 SEHNR, CDR2 FQNEAQ (reference sequence).

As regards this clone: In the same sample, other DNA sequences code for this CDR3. In nucleotides, the CDR3 is TGTGCCAGCGGAGCGGGAGGGGCGTACGAGCAGTACTTC. It codes for CASGAGGAYEQYF. The V and J genes are TRBV5-6 and TRBJ2-7; the match to TRBD2 covers 10 bases. The germline V gene encodes CDR1 SGHDT and CDR2 YYEEEE. The CDR3 is 13 residues long. V gave up 7 bases and J gave up 4 bases; unmatched junction bases: 5.

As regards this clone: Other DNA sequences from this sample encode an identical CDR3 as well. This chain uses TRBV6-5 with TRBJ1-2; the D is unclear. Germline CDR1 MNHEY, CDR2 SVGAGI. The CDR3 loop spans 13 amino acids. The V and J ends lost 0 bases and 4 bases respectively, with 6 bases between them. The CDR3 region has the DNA TGTGCCAGCAGTTACTCGAACGCCTATGGCTACACCTTC. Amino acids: CASSYSNAYGYTF.

CDR3 sequence (DNA): TGTGCCAGCAGTTTGTCAGTACTAGACAGCTCCTACAATGAGCAGTTCTTC. Residues: CASSLSVLDSSYNEQFF. This rearrangement joins TRBV27 to TRBJ2-1, with D perhaps matching TRBD1 or TRBD2 (5 bases each). Germline CDR1 MNHEY, CDR2 SMNVEV (reference sequence). The CDR3 extends over 17 amino acids. Trimming shortened V by 3 bases and J by 0 bases, and 15 bases separated the two germline ends.

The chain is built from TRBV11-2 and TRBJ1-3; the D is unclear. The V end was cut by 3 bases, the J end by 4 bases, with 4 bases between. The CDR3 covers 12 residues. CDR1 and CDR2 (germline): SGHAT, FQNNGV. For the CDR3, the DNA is TGTGCCAGCAGCTTTACGGGAAACACCATATATTTT. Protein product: CASSFTGNTIYF.

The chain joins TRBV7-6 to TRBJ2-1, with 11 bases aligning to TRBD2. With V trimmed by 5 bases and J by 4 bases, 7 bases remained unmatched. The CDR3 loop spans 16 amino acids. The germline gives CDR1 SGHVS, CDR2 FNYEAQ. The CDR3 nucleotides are TGTGCCAGCAGCCTTAGCGGGGGGGCCTCTTACAATGAGCAGTTCTTC. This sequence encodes CASSLSGGASYNEQFF.

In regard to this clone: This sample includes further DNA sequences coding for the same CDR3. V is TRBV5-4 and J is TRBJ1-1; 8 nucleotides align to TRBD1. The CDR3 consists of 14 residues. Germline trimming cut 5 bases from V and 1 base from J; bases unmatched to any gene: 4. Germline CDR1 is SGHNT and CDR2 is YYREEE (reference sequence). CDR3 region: CASSSDRGNTEAFF. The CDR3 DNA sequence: TGTGCCAGCAGTTCCGACAGGGGGAACACTGAAGCTTTCTTT.

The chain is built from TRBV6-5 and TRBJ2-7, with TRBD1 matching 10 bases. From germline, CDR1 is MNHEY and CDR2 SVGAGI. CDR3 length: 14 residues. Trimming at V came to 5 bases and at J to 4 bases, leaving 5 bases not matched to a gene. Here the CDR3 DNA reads TGTGCCAGCAGTCCCGGGACAGGGGTGTACGAGCAGTACTTC. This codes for CASSPGTGVYEQYF.

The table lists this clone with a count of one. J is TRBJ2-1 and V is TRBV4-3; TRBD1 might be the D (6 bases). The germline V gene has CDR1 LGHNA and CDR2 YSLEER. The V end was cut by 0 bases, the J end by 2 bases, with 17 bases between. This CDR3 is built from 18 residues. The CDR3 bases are TGCGCCAGCAGCCAAGAAGGGCCGTCACAGGGCACCTACAATGAGCAGTTCTTC. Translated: CASSQEGPSQGTYNEQFF.

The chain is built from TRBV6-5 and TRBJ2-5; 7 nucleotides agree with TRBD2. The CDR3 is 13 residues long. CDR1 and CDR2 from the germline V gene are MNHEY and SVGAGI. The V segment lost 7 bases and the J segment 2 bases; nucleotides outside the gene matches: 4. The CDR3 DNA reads TGTGCCAGCACCGCGGGGGAGCAAGAGACCCAGTACTTC. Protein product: CASTAGEQETQYF.

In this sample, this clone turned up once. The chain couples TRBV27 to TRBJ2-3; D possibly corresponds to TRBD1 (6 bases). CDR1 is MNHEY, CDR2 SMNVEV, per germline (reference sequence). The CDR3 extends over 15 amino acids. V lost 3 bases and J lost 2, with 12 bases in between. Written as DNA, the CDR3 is TGTGCCAGCAGTTTCTCGGGACACTACACAGATACGCAGTATTTT. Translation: CASSFSGHYTDTQYF.

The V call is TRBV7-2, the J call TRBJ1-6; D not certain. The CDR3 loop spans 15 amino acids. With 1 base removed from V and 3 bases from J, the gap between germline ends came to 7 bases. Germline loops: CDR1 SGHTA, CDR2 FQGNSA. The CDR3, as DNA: TGTGCCAGCAGCTTAGATGTCAGCTATAATTCACCCCTCCACTTT. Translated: CASSLDVSYNSPLHF.

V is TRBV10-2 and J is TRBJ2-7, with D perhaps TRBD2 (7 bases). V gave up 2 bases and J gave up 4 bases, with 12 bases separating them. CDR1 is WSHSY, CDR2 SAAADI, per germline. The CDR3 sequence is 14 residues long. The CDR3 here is CASSERGGRYEQYF. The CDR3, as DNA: TGCGCCAGCAGTGAGAGGGGGGGTAGATACGAGCAGTACTTC.

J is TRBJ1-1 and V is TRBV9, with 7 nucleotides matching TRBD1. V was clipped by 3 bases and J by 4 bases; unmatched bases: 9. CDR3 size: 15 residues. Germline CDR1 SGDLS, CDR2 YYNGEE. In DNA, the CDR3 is TGTGCCAGCAGCGAGCGAGAGGGGGCAGGCACTGAAGCTTTCTTT. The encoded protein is CASSEREGAGTEAFF.

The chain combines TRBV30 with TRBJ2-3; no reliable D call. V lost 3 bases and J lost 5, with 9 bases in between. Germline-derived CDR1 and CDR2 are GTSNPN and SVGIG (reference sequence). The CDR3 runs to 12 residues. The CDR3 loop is CAWSWVRDTQYF. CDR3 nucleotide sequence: TGTGCCTGGAGCTGGGTTAGAGATACGCAGTATTTT.

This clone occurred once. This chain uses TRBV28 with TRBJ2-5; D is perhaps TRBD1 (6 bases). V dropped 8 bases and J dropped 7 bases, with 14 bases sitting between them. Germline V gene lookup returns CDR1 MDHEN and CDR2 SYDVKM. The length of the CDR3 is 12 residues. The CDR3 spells CASGLLGATQYF. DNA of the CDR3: TGTGCCAGCGGTCTCTTGGGGGCGACCCAGTACTTC.

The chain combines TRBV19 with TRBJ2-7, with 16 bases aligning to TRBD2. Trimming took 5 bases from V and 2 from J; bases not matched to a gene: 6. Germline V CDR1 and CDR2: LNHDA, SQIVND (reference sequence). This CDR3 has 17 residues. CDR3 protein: CASSDPGLAGGPYEQYF. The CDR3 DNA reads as TGTGCCAGTAGTGACCCGGGACTAGCGGGAGGGCCCTACGAGCAGTACTTC.

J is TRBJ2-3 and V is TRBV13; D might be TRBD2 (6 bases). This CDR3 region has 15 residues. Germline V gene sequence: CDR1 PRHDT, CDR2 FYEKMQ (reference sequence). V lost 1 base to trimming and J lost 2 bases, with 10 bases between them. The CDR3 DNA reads TGTGCCAGCAGCTTAGCCGGGACTCACACAGATACGCAGTATTTT. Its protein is CASSLAGTHTDTQYF.

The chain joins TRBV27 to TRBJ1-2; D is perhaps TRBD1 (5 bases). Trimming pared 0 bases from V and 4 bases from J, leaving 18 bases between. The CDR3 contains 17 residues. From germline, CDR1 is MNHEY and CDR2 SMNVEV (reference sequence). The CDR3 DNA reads TGTGCCAGCAGTTTATCGATCGGGCAGGGAGGAGCCTATGGCTACACCTTC. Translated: CASSLSIGQGGAYGYTF.

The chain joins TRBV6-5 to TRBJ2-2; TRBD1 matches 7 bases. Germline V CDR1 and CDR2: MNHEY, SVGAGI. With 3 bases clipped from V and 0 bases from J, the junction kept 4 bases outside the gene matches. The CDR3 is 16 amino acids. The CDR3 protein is CASSYTGTANTGELFF. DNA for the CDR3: TGTGCCAGCAGTTATACCGGGACAGCGAACACCGGGGAGCTGTTTTTT.

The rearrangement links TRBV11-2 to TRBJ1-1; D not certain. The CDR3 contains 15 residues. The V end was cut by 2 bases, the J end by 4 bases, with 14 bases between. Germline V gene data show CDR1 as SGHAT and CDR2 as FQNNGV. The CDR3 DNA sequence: TGTGCCAGCAGCTTACCGCTCGTGGGATTCACTGAAGCTTTCTTT. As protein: CASSLPLVGFTEAFF.

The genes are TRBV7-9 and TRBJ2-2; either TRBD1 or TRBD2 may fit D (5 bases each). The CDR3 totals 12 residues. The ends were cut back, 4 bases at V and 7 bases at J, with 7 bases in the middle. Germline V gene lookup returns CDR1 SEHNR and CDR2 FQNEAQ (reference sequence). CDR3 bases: TGTGCCAGCAGCTGGGACCGCGGGGAGCTGTTTTTT. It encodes CASSWDRGELFF.